The subject of this entry is one T cell receptor (beta chain). The sequenced target, TCR beta, came from blood CD8+ and CD4+ T cells. Controls were drawn from healthy donors and were matched for age and sex. The V gene lost 4 bases and the J gene lost 5 bases, with 15 bases spanning the gap. The CDR3 length is 15 residues. Germline CDR1 SGHDT, CDR2 YYEEEE. It was with random hexamers that about 0.45 to 1 ug RNA was reverse transcribed. Amplification of TCR beta CDR3 by immunoSEQ multiplex PCR spanned 54 Vbeta and 13 Jbeta. Via MiXCR, TCRdb re-called the immunoSEQ multiplex PCR reads, giving one row per CDR3 protein. The sample lists about 150,000 distinct CDR3 sequences, around 90% occurring once. The data originate from a study of CD8 T cells in Susac syndrome.

The J gene is TRBJ1-4, the V gene TRBV5-6; possibly TRBD1 for D (5 bases). This receptor was identified in a human donor in good health. Sequences were obtained from CD4+ T cells from PBMCs. The CDR3 bases are TGTGCCAGCAGCCCTACCGACAGTTTCAATGAAAAACTGTTTTTT. This sequence encodes CASSPTDSFNEKLFF.